A single sample gave rise to the 25 T cell receptor beta chains below, sequenced in a study of blood T cell repertoires in COVID-19. Libraries were prepared by immunoSEQ multiplex PCR; TCRdb keeps only in-frame clonotypes and omits some of them. The sample comprises about half a million clones, roughly 85% of which are singletons, and approximately 3.4% rests with the top ten. The sequenced sample was peripheral blood. The source is a human donor in a cohort sampled during active COVID-19.

J is TRBJ2-7 and V is TRBV27, with TRBD1 matching 7 bases. J was trimmed by 2 bases and V by 1 base; bases with no gene match: 5. CDR1 and CDR2 (germline): MNHEY, SMNVEV (reference sequence). The CDR3 has 15 amino acids. The DNA of the CDR3 is TGTGCCAGCAGTTTATTCCGGGACAGCACCTACGAGCAGTACTTC. This encodes CASSLFRDSTYEQYF.

V usage is TRBV7-8 and J usage is TRBJ2-1, with TRBD2 identical over 7 bases. Germline V gene data show CDR1 as SGHVS and CDR2 as FQNEAQ. CDR3 size: 13 residues. The V segment lost 2 bases and the J segment 7 bases; nucleotides outside the gene matches: 2. CDR3 residues: CASSLSSGNEQFF. The CDR3 nucleotides read TGTGCCAGCAGCTTAAGTAGCGGGAATGAGCAGTTCTTC.

This chain joins TRBV28 and TRBJ2-7, with TRBD1 matching 9 bases. CDR1 is MDHEN and CDR2 is SYDVKM in the germline V gene. V lost 3 bases and J lost 6; bases outside the gene matches: 9. CDR3 size: 15 residues. This CDR3 is CASSFPTGGESEQYF. CDR3 coding DNA: TGTGCCAGCAGTTTCCCCACAGGGGGCGAAAGCGAGCAGTACTTC.

The chain couples TRBV10-3 to TRBJ1-3; 9 bases line up with TRBD1. This CDR3 spans 13 amino acids. From germline, CDR1 is ENHRY and CDR2 SYGVKD. V was clipped by 10 bases and J by 6 bases; unmatched bases: 7. CDR3: CATGTGHSNTIYF. DNA for the CDR3: TGTGCCACCGGGACAGGGCATTCAAACACCATATATTTT.

This clone appeared once. The gene calls are TRBV5-1 and TRBJ2-7; tentatively, D is TRBD1 (6 bases). Germline V CDR1 and CDR2: SGHRS, YFSETQ. V was clipped by 1 base and J by 0 bases, with 11 bases between them. The CDR3 has 15 residues. The CDR3 here is CASSLLQGTSYEQYF. CDR3 bases: TGCGCCAGCAGCTTGCTACAGGGCACCTCCTACGAGCAGTACTTC.

The CDR3 DNA reads TGTGCCAGCAGTATCGACAGGGATCTTAATCAGCCCCAGCATTTT. Its translation is CASSIDRDLNQPQHF. The rearrangement uses TRBV6-2 or TRBV6-3 and TRBJ1-5; 7 nucleotides match TRBD1. This CDR3 is built from 15 residues. The V gene's germline CDR1 is MNHEY and CDR2 SVGEGT. V shed 5 bases, J shed 4 bases, and the junction held 8 bases outside the gene matches.

This rearrangement joins TRBV19 to TRBJ2-2; weak D call: TRBD1 (5 bases). The CDR3 is made up of 14 amino acids. CDR1 LNHDA and CDR2 SQIVND come from the germline V gene (reference sequence). Trimming stripped 10 bases from V and 2 bases from J, with 14 bases between. DNA for the CDR3: TGTGCCACCCGTCAGGGTGATAACACCGGGGAGCTGTTTTTT. Its translation: CATRQGDNTGELFF.

This rearrangement joins TRBV3-1 (or the pseudogene TRBV3-2) to TRBJ2-6, with D uncertain. V lost 3 bases to trimming and J lost 0 bases, with 3 bases between them. The CDR3 has 14 amino acids. Germline V gene lookup returns CDR1 LGHDT and CDR2 YNNKEL (reference sequence). The CDR3 protein is CASSQSSGANVLTF. In DNA, the CDR3 is TGTGCCAGCAGCCAGAGCTCTGGGGCCAACGTCCTGACTTTC.

V usage is TRBV19 and J usage is TRBJ2-1; 9 bases align to TRBD1. This CDR3 region has 15 residues. After removal of 3 bases from V and 2 bases from J, the junction contained 2 bases not matched to a gene. Looked up from germline, CDR1 is LNHDA and CDR2 is SQIVND (reference sequence). CDR3 nucleotide sequence: TGTGCCAGTAGTATCGGGACAGGGACCTACAATGAGCAGTTCTTC. Residues: CASSIGTGTYNEQFF.

The CDR3 sequence: CASSWLETGGPDTQYF. The CDR3, as DNA: TGTGCCAGCAGTTGGCTTGAGACAGGGGGCCCAGATACGCAGTATTTT. The chain recombines TRBV6-6 with TRBJ2-3, with 10 bases that match TRBD1. Germline CDR1 and CDR2: MNHNY and SVGAGI (reference sequence). This CDR3 comprises 16 residues. J lost 4 bases, V lost 4 bases, and 8 bases had no gene match.

The chain has TRBV28 and TRBJ1-5; a weak D match, TRBD1 (5 bases). Germline V gives CDR1 MDHEN, CDR2 SYDVKM. This CDR3 has 16 residues. V lost 3 bases and J 0 bases, leaving 12 bases between the germline ends. In nucleotides, the CDR3 is TGTGCCAGCAGTTTTCTCGCAGGGCCTAGCAATCAGCCCCAGCATTTT. This codes for CASSFLAGPSNQPQHF.

The DNA for the CDR3 is TGTGCCAGCTTTCGGACAGGGCTTGCAGATACGCAGTATTTT. It yields the protein CASFRTGLADTQYF. This chain joins TRBV5-8 and TRBJ2-3, with TRBD1 matching 8 bases. The trim removed 7 bases at V and 4 bases at J, leaving 8 bases unmatched. CDR1 is SGHTS, CDR2 YDEGEE, per germline. This CDR3 spans 14 amino acids. Filled out from reference TRBV5-8 and TRBJ2-3, the complete variable domain reads EAGVTQSPTHLIKTRGQQATLRCSPISGHTSVYWYQQALGLGLQFLLWYDEGEERNRGNFPPRFSGRQFPNYSSELNVNALELEDSALYLCASFRTGLADTQYFGPGTRLTVL.

This clone has a single count. The CDR3 here is CASSLRAGSDEQYF. DNA for the CDR3: TGTGCCAGCAGCTTAAGGGCAGGGTCGGACGAGCAGTACTTC. The V and J genes are TRBV13 and TRBJ2-7; possibly TRBD1 for D (5 bases). Trimming stripped 2 bases from V and 5 bases from J, with 13 bases between. CDR1 PRHDT and CDR2 FYEKMQ come from the germline V gene (reference sequence). CDR3 length: 14 amino acids.

V is TRBV27 and J is TRBJ1-2; no clear D. V was trimmed by 4 bases and J by 4 bases, leaving 13 bases between them. CDR3 size: 14 residues. From germline, CDR1 is MNHEY and CDR2 SMNVEV (reference sequence). CDR3 amino acids: CASSSFGVGYGYTF. The DNA for the CDR3 is TGTGCCAGCAGTTCCTTCGGGGTGGGCTATGGCTACACCTTC.

The chain uses TRBV18 and TRBJ2-7; D is unresolved. The CDR3 length is 12 residues. The V and J ends lost 6 bases and 0 bases respectively, with 6 bases between them. CDR1 is KGHSH and CDR2 is LQKENI in the germline V gene. CDR3 sequence reads: CASSESSYEQYF. CDR3 nucleotides: TGTGCCAGCTCTGAGAGCTCCTACGAGCAGTACTTC.

This chain joins TRBV30 and TRBJ2-2; D remains ambiguous. The CDR3 is 12 amino acids. The V gene lost 3 bases and the J gene lost 3 bases, with 5 bases spanning the gap. Germline values: CDR1 GTSNPN, CDR2 SVGIG (reference sequence). Here the CDR3 DNA reads TGTGCCTGGAGGTCGGACACCGGGGAGCTGTTTTTT. Translating gives CAWRSDTGELFF.

The chain couples TRBV19 to TRBJ2-4, with D possibly matching TRBD2 (6 bases). Trimming left V 2 bases short and J 6 bases short, with 23 bases between. The CDR3 has 18 residues. In germline, CDR1 is LNHDA, CDR2 SQIVND (reference sequence). Here the CDR3 DNA reads TGTGCCAGTAGTATAAGCGCCCTAAGAGCAGACGGGAGAAACATTCAGTACTTC. Its protein is CASSISALRADGRNIQYF.

The rearrangement uses TRBV18 and TRBJ2-4; possibly TRBD2 for D (5 bases). The CDR3 runs to 14 residues. V lost 6 bases, J lost 5 bases, and 14 bases lay in between. From germline, CDR1 is KGHSH and CDR2 LQKENI. The CDR3 here is CASSPIPGENIQYF. CDR3 DNA: TGTGCCAGCTCCCCCATCCCCGGGGAAAACATTCAGTACTTC.

The chain couples TRBV6-5 to TRBJ2-3, with 7 bases matching TRBD1. The V segment lost 4 bases and the J segment 5 bases; nucleotides outside the gene matches: 9. This CDR3 is built from 15 residues. Germline loops: CDR1 MNHEY, CDR2 SVGAGI. CDR3 amino acids: CASSSGTAPRDTQYF. The CDR3 bases are TGTGCCAGCAGTTCGGGGACAGCGCCTCGAGATACGCAGTATTTT.

V is TRBV29-1 and J is TRBJ1-2; weak D call: TRBD1 (6 bases). CDR3 length: 14 residues. The V gene lost 6 bases and the J gene lost 8 bases, with 22 bases spanning the gap. Per the germline V gene, CDR1 is SQVTM and CDR2 is ANQGSEA. The CDR3 loop reads CSVVINRELKGYTF. DNA for the CDR3: TGCAGCGTAGTCATTAACAGGGAACTTAAGGGCTACACCTTC.

The chain has TRBV29-1 and TRBJ2-7; 7 bases line up with TRBD1. Germline-derived CDR1 and CDR2 are SQVTM and ANQGSEA. V lost 7 bases, J lost 2 bases, and 14 bases stayed unmatched. The CDR3 has 15 amino acids. DNA for the CDR3: TGCAGCGGCCTTCTTAGGGCACAGGGGACCTACGAGCAGTACTTC. It encodes CSGLLRAQGTYEQYF.

The chain joins TRBV3-1 (or the pseudogene TRBV3-2) to TRBJ1-1; 9 nucleotides agree with TRBD1. This CDR3 comprises 13 residues. With V trimmed by 6 bases and J by 5 bases, 4 bases remained unmatched. Germline V gene sequence: CDR1 LGHDT, CDR2 YNNKEL (reference sequence). The CDR3 sequence is CASRRQGGTEAFF. Written as DNA, the CDR3 is TGTGCCAGCAGGAGACAGGGGGGGACTGAAGCTTTCTTT.

On this clone itself: This CDR3 is also generated by other DNA sequences in the sample. The J gene is TRBJ2-7, the V gene TRBV9, with TRBD2 matching 8 bases. Germline V gene sequence: CDR1 SGDLS, CDR2 YYNGEE. V was pared by 0 bases and J by 2 bases, with 4 bases of the junction left unmatched. The CDR3 extends over 15 amino acids. The CDR3 DNA is TGTGCCAGCAGCGTAGGGCCGGGGGGGACCTACGAGCAGTACTTC. It translates to CASSVGPGGTYEQYF.

The chain combines TRBV4-2 with TRBJ1-3, with D perhaps matching TRBD1 (5 bases). Trimming removed 0 bases at V and 2 bases at J, with 14 bases between. Per germline, CDR1 LGHNA and CDR2 YNFKEQ. The CDR3 totals 17 residues. The CDR3 coding sequence is TGTGCCAGCAGCCAAGATAAGCAGGGTAGCACTGGAAACACCATATATTTT. Amino acid sequence: CASSQDKQGSTGNTIYF.

The chain couples TRBV30 to TRBJ2-1; D possibly corresponds to TRBD1 (5 bases). The CDR3 spans 16 residues. V lost 5 bases, J lost 8 bases, and 25 bases lay in between. Germline loops: CDR1 GTSNPN, CDR2 SVGIG (reference sequence). In DNA, the CDR3 is TGTGCCTGGGATCCTGTAGGGGTGAGGCCCAAAGATGAGCAGTTCTTC. This gives the protein CAWDPVGVRPKDEQFF.